This is a list of T cell receptor beta chains from one sample in a study of cytomegalovirus exposure and HLA in healthy donors. Assay: immunoSEQ multiplex PCR; the TCRdb copy retains only in-frame clones and omits some. The sample lists 80,000 to 100,000 clones; 69% were seen once. Sequenced input: PBMCs. The receptors originated from a female donor in good health and CMV-seronegative. Both conserved end residues are trimmed from each CDR3. The order of the fields is CDR3 length, J gene, V gene, CDR3 protein.

length: 11; J: TRBJ1-1; V: TRBV6-5; CDR3: ASSPQANTEAF
length: 13; J: TRBJ2-7; V: TRBV5-1; CDR3: ASSPRGGFPYEQY
length: 13; J: TRBJ2-7; V: TRBV4-1; CDR3: ASSQEDVADYEQY
length: 12; J: TRBJ2-7; V: TRBV4-1; CDR3: ASSDRGSTYEQY
length: 12; J: TRBJ2-3; V: TRBV28; CDR3: ASLDRGKADTQY
length: 11; J: TRBJ1-3; V: TRBV5-4; CDR3: ASAQGGGNTIY
length: 10; J: TRBJ2-3; V: TRBV6-1; CDR3: ASSEVGNTQY
length: 12; J: TRBJ2-7; V: TRBV6-1; CDR3: ASRAGSGRDEQY
length: 13; J: TRBJ2-7; V: TRBV7-2; CDR3: ASSLMVGMSYEQY
length: 10; J: TRBJ1-1; V: TRBV5-4; CDR3: ASSLVNTEAF
length: 9; J: TRBJ2-7; V: TRBV30; CDR3: AWGGLTGQY
length: 13; J: TRBJ2-2; V: TRBV9; CDR3: ASRSMTANTGELF
length: 13; J: TRBJ1-1; V: TRBV6-5; CDR3: ASSSETGGATEAF
length: 12; J: TRBJ1-1; V: TRBV4-2; CDR3: ASSQGEGNTEAF